This TCR beta chain was captured in a study of blood T cell repertoires in COVID-19. The CDR3 sequence is 12 residues long. Trimming left V 5 bases short and J 5 bases short, with 9 bases between. In germline, CDR1 is SEHNR, CDR2 FQNEAQ (reference sequence). Remarks on this clone: The same CDR3 arises from other DNA sequences in this sample as well.

Assay used: immunoSEQ multiplex PCR; TCRdb lists only in-frame clones, some missing. The top ten clones hold 24% of a sample with some 88,000 clones, 70% to 80% of them seen once. The sequenced material came from peripheral blood. The rearrangement uses TRBV7-9 and TRBJ2-5; D is perhaps TRBD1 (5 bases). The receptor was isolated from a human donor in a cohort sampled during active COVID-19. The CDR3 loop reads CASSRGGETQYF. CDR3 nucleotides: TGTGCCAGCAGCAGGGGTGGCGAGACCCAGTACTTC. Looking up the rest from reference TRBV7-9 and TRBJ2-5 gives the full variable domain: DTGVSQNPRHKITKRGQNVTFRCDPISEHNRLYWYRQTLGQGPEFLTYFQNEAQLEKSRLLSDRFSAERPKGSFSTLEIQRTEQGDSAMYLCASSRGGETQYFGPGTRLLVL.